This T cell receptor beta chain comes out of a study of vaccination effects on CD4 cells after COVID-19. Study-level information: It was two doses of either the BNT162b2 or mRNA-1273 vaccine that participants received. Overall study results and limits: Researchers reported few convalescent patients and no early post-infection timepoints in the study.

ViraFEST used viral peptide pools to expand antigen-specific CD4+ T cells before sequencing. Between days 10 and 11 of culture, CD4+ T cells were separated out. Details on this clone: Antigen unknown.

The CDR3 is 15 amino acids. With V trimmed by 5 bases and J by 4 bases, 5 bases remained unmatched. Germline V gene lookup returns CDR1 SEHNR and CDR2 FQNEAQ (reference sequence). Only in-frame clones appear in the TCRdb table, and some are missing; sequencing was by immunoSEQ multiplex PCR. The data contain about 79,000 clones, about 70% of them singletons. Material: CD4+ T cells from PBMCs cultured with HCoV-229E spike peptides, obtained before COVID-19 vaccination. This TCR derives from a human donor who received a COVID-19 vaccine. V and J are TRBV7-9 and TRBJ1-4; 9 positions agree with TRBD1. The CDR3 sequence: CASSPGQGFNEKLFF. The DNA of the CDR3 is TGTGCCAGCAGCCCGGGACAGGGATTTAATGAAAAACTGTTTTTT.